One sample yielded the 27 T cell receptor beta chains listed below, sequenced in a study of tumor-infiltrating lymphocytes in primary liver carcinoma. Total RNA amounting to roughly 450 ng was the source from which TCR beta cDNA was made with a constant-region primer. Three-round nested multiplex PCR performed with slightly modified ARM-PCR produced the TCR beta libraries. TRBV1-TRBV30 forward and Cbeta reverse primers drove the first two roughly 9-cycle rounds. From the multiplex PCR reads, TCRdb called clonotypes with MiXCR, one entry per CDR3 protein. Among about 97,000 distinct CDR3 sequences, more than 65% were seen once, and the ten largest hold more than 10%. From about 19-30 mg of unsorted bulk tissue, DNA and RNA were co-extracted together. The sequenced sample was liver tumor tissue from sampling region 2. Subset defined: tumor region T2, inferior pole. Receptors were obtained from a woman aged 60-70 years with primary liver carcinoma and hepatitis B virus infection.

V usage is TRBV7-9 and J usage is TRBJ2-7; 9 bases map to TRBD1. Germline V gives CDR1 SEHNR, CDR2 FQNEAQ (reference sequence). The CDR3 totals 19 residues. This CDR3 reads CISSLASSPGTGFYYEQYF. The CDR3 coding sequence is TGTATCAGCAGCTTAGCTTCGTCACCGGGGACAGGGTTTTACTACGAGCAGTACTTC. Filled out from reference TRBV7-9 and TRBJ2-7, the complete variable domain reads DTGVSQNPRHKITKRGQNVTFRCDPISEHNRLYWYRQTLGQGPEFLTYFQNEAQLEKSRLLSDRFSAERPKGSFSTLEIQRTEQGDSAMYLCISSLASSPGTGFYYEQYFGPGTRLTVT.

The V call is TRBV5-1, the J call TRBJ2-3; 7 bases agree with TRBD2. Germline lookup yields CDR1 SGHRS and CDR2 YFSETQ. CDR3 size: 16 residues. The ends lost 1 base at V and 3 bases at J; junction bases unmatched: 8. CDR3 sequence: CASSLNLGRGTDTQYF. DNA for the CDR3: TGCGCCAGCAGCTTGAATTTGGGGCGGGGGACAGATACGCAGTATTTT.

This clonotype was counted ten times or more. The rearrangement links TRBV4-1 to TRBJ1-4; no reliable D call. The CDR3 totals 15 residues. Looked up from germline, CDR1 is MGHRA and CDR2 is YSYEKL. V was trimmed by 0 bases and J by 5 bases, leaving 10 bases between them. CDR3 sequence: CASSQDSTRNEKLFF. CDR3 sequence (DNA): TGCGCCAGCAGCCAAGATAGCACCCGGAATGAAAAACTGTTTTTT.

As for this clonotype: Given the absence of the conserved phenylalanine or tryptophan at the CDR3 end, a read error is likely. The rearrangement joins TRBV11-3 to TRBJ2-1, with 7 bases aligning to TRBD2. Matching the DNA end better, TRBJ2-7 makes the J call doubtful. CDR3 length: 14 amino acids. Germline V gives CDR1 SGHNT, CDR2 YENEEA. The CDR3 loop is CTSSLGGSTNEQYL. The CDR3 DNA follows: TGTACCAGCAGCTTAGGCGGGAGCACTAATGAGCAGTACCTC.

In this sample, this clonotype turned up many times. A read error may be the cause here, since a much bigger clone is one base away. It is likely a read error, because the conserved phenylalanine at the end of the CDR3 is missing. The CDR3 DNA sequence: TGTGCCAGCAGTTCAGGGAACACTGAAGCTTTCCTT. Protein product: CASSSGNTEAFL. This chain uses TRBV6-5 with TRBJ1-1; no clear D gene. Trimming shortened V by 4 bases and J by 1 base, and 4 bases separated the two germline ends. CDR3 length: 12 residues. The V gene's germline CDR1 is MNHEY and CDR2 SVGAGI.

This clonotype occurred a few times. This may arise from a read error, as a much more abundant clone is one base away. The chain recombines TRBV4-2 with TRBJ2-7; 10 positions match TRBD1. Germline CDR1 is LGHNA and CDR2 is YNFKEQ. CDR3 length: 15 amino acids. The chain's CDR3 is CVSSQGGQGGNEQYF. In DNA form, the CDR3 reads TGTGTCAGCAGCCAAGGTGGACAGGGGGGGAACGAGCAGTACTTC.

Remarks on this clonotype: One end of the junction is discordant with germline, which a read error may explain. The rearrangement joins TRBV5-6 to TRBJ1-5, with D unclear. This CDR3 comprises 16 residues. From germline, CDR1 is SGHDT and CDR2 YYEEEE. Here the CDR3 DNA reads TGTGTCAGCGGCGCTGGACCCGGGAATAGCAATCAGCCCCAGCATTTT. Residues: CVSGAGPGNSNQPQHF.

As concerns this clonotype: This is likely a read error, given that the CDR3 carries no conserved phenylalanine or tryptophan at its end. J is TRBJ2-5 and V is TRBV28, with 11 nucleotides matching TRBD1. With 4 bases clipped from V and 3 bases from J, the junction kept 7 bases outside the gene matches. From germline, CDR1 is MDHEN and CDR2 SYDVKM. This CDR3 is 16 amino acids long. CDR3 nucleotide sequence: TGTGCCAGCAGTTACCCGGGACAGGGGGGGGAAGAGACCCAGTACCTC. Translated: CASSYPGQGGEETQYL.

This clonotype has a count of ten or more. V is TRBV28 and J is TRBJ2-7; perhaps TRBD1 as D (6 bases). From germline, CDR1 is MDHEN and CDR2 SYDVKM. The CDR3 has 11 residues. V lost 4 bases and J 5 bases, leaving 6 bases between the germline ends. The CDR3 nucleotides read TGTGCCAGCAGTTACAGGGACGAGCAGTACTTC. Translating it yields CASSYRDEQYF.

A word on this clonotype: This could be a read error, since a much larger clone is one nucleotide away. The V gene is TRBV30, the J gene TRBJ2-3, with a tentative D call TRBD1 (6 bases). The CDR3 is 13 amino acids. Trimming took off 3 bases at V and 4 bases at J, with 11 bases between the two ends. Germline V gives CDR1 GTSNPN, CDR2 SVGIG (reference sequence). The CDR3 reads CAWRQGRADTQYF. The CDR3 region has the DNA TGTGCCTGGAGACAGGGTCGCGCAGATACGCAGTATTTT.

As concerns this clonotype: One end of the junction fails to match germline, which may point to a read error. This chain connects TRBV12-3 or TRBV12-4 to TRBJ1-5, with TRBD1 identical over 9 bases. The CDR3 extends over 13 amino acids. The CDR3 DNA follows: TGCGCCAGCAGTGGGACAGGGAATCAGCCCCAGCGTTTT. This encodes CASSGTGNQPQRF.

There are many counts of this clonotype. The chain links TRBV4-2 to TRBJ2-3, with a tentative D call TRBD2 (6 bases). The CDR3 consists of 17 residues. Trimming took 0 bases from V and 4 from J, leaving 17 bases between them. CDR1 is LGHNA, CDR2 YNFKEQ, per germline. DNA for the CDR3: TGTGCCAGCAGCCAAGACGGGGCCCGGGAGAGGGCAGATACGCAGTATTTT. Amino acid sequence: CASSQDGARERADTQYF.

On this clonotype itself: This CDR3 is missing its conserved last phenylalanine or tryptophan, likely due to a read error. This chain joins TRBV12-3 or TRBV12-4 and TRBJ2-1; tentative D call: TRBD1 (5 bases). CDR3 length: 11 residues. CDR3 sequence: CACSRQHEQFL. The DNA of the CDR3 is TGTGCCTGCAGTCGACAGCATGAGCAGTTCTTG.

In the case of this clonotype: This CDR3 is missing its conserved last phenylalanine or tryptophan, likely due to a read error. No DNA is shown, since the ends of the CDR3 on it are uncertain; the CDR3 is the one TCRdb lists. The chain is built from TRBV12-3 or TRBV12-4 and TRBJ1-5. Inclusive of both ends, the CDR3 amounts to 13 amino acids. The CDR3 sequence: CASSLAGLQPHHS.

This clonotype was recorded at least ten times. The chain couples TRBV29-1 to TRBJ2-5; 11 bases fit TRBD1. This CDR3 region has 16 residues. The germline V gene has CDR1 SQVTM and CDR2 ANQGSEA. Unmatched junction bases numbered 9, after V lost 3 bases and J lost 3 bases. CDR3 nucleotide sequence: TGCAGCGTTGAGGGGGACAGGGGGAAGACTGAAGAGACCCAGTACTTC. Its translation: CSVEGDRGKTEETQYF.

Remarks on this clonotype: The junction departs from germline at one end; a sequencing error may be responsible. The V and J genes are TRBV5-1 and TRBJ1-1; no reliable D call. Germline-derived CDR1 and CDR2 are SGHRS and YFSETQ. The CDR3 runs to 13 residues. The CDR3 here is CASSSWADTAAFF. In DNA, the CDR3 is TGCGCCAGCAGCTCGTGGGCAGACACTGCAGCTTTCTTT.

The chain joins TRBV10-3 to TRBJ2-1; TRBD2 might be the D (6 bases). The CDR3 runs 14 residues. Germline lookup yields CDR1 ENHRY and CDR2 SYGVKD. The CDR3 here is CVTGGTGGDNEQFF. The CDR3 nucleotides are TGTGTCACAGGAGGGACTGGCGGGGACAATGAGCAGTTCTTC.

As for this clonotype: At one end, the junction sequence differs from germline, possibly due to a read error. The V gene is TRBV10-2, the J gene TRBJ2-6, with 13 bases aligning to TRBD2. CDR3 size: 17 residues. Germline V gives CDR1 WSHSY, CDR2 SAAADI. The CDR3 bases are TGCGTCACTGAGGGACTAGCGGGGTTCTCTGGGGCCAACGTCCCGACTTTC. This codes for CVTEGLAGFSGANVPTF.

As to this clonotype: As the CDR3 is not closed by the conserved phenylalanine or tryptophan, this likely results from a read error. V and J are TRBV6-5 and TRBJ2-1; maybe TRBD2 (6 bases). The CDR3 length is 14 residues. Germline CDR1 and CDR2: MNHEY and SVGAGI. Trimming took off 0 bases at V and 7 bases at J, with 10 bases between the two ends. The CDR3 coding sequence is TGTGCCAGCAGTTACTCCCCTAGCGCTAATGAGCAGTTCTAT. It codes for CASSYSPSANEQFY.

This clonotype was observed at least ten times. The chain carries TRBV6-6 and TRBJ1-5; D remains ambiguous. V was pared by 5 bases and J by 5 bases, with 4 bases between. This CDR3 has 11 amino acids. Looked up from germline, CDR1 is MNHNY and CDR2 is SVGAGI (reference sequence). The CDR3 region is CASSLDQPQHF. CDR3 in DNA: TGTGCCAGCAGTCTGGATCAGCCCCAGCATTTT.

About this clonotype: A much bigger clone sits one base away, suggesting this may be a read error. The chain couples TRBV2 to TRBJ1-1; D is uncertain. With 4 bases removed from V and 4 bases from J, the gap between germline ends came to 7 bases. This CDR3 has 12 amino acids. Germline assignment: CDR1 SNHLY and CDR2 FYNNEI. In DNA, the CDR3 is TGTGCCAGCAGTGTGGGAGTCACTGAAGCTTTCTTT. As protein: CASSVGVTEAFF.

Of note for this clonotype: A much more abundant neighbour one base away suggests this may be a read error. This chain uses TRBV5-8 with TRBJ1-2; D remains unclear. This CDR3 is 14 amino acids long. Germline CDR1 reads SGHTS; CDR2 reads YDEGEE. The DNA of the CDR3 is TGTGCCAGCAACTTGCATCTGACCCGGGAGGGCTACACCTTC. Amino acids: CASNLHLTREGYTF.

With regard to this clonotype: This is likely a read error, given that the CDR3 carries no conserved phenylalanine or tryptophan at its end. The chain has TRBV28 and TRBJ1-1; unclear D gene. The CDR3 is 14 residues long. The V gene's germline CDR1 is MDHEN and CDR2 SYDVKM. V gave up 5 bases and J gave up 0 bases, with 10 bases separating them. CDR3 bases: TGTGCCAGCAGTCCGGATAGCATGAACACTGAAGCTTTCCTT. Its protein is CASSPDSMNTEAFL.

In its sample, this clonotype was seen many times. The chain links TRBV30 to TRBJ1-1; 9 bases match TRBD1. CDR1 GTSNPN and CDR2 SVGIG come from the germline V gene (reference sequence). The CDR3 consists of 14 residues. Trimming at V came to 0 bases and at J to 6 bases, leaving 5 bases not matched to a gene. The CDR3 spells CAWSVQGAWAEAFF. The CDR3 DNA is TGTGCCTGGAGTGTACAGGGGGCTTGGGCTGAAGCTTTCTTT.

Details on this clonotype: Its ends do not fully match the called genes, so a read error is possible. This chain uses TRBV30 with TRBJ2-2; TRBD1 agrees at 8 bases. In germline, CDR1 is GTSNPN, CDR2 SVGIG (reference sequence). The CDR3 extends over 17 amino acids. CDR3 nucleotides: TGTTCCTGGAGACCACTGGGACAGGTTAAAATCGTCGGGGAGCTGTTTTTT. It yields the protein CSWRPLGQVKIVGELFF.

With regard to this clonotype: Relative to the germline gene, one junction end is altered; a read error may explain this. The V and J genes are TRBV29-1 and TRBJ2-5, with TRBD1 identical over 8 bases. This CDR3 comprises 14 residues. Germline CDR1 reads SQVTM; CDR2 reads ANQGSEA. The DNA of the CDR3 is TGCAGCGTTGTGGTCCAGGGGGCAGAAGAGACCCACTGCTTC. This translates into CSVVVQGAEETHCF.

With respect to this clonotype: One end of the junction does not line up with germline, which may come from a read error. This sequence joins TRBV11-1 and TRBJ2-6; possibly TRBD1 for D (6 bases). This CDR3 is built from 17 residues. Germline CDR1 reads SGHAT; CDR2 reads FQDESV (reference sequence). The CDR3 region is CARSARTETPGANVLSF. CDR3 coding DNA: TGTGCCAGGAGCGCCAGGACAGAGACTCCTGGGGCCAACGTCCTGAGTTTC.